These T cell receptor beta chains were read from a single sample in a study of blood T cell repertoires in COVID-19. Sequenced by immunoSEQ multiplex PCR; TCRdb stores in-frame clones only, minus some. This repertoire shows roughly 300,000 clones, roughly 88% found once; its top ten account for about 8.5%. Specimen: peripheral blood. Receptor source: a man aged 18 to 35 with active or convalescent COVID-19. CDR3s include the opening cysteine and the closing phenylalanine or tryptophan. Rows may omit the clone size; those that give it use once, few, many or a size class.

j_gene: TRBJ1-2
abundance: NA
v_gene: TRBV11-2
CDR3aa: CASSLLRRYGYTF

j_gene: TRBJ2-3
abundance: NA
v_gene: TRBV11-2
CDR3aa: CASSSKALAGGPKTDTQYF

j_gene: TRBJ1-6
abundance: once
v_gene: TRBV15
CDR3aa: CATSSGTASPLHF

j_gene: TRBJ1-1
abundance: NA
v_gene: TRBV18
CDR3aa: CASSPRRVGTGGLNTEAFF

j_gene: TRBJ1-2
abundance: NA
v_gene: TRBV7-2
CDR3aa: CASSLRSPTIGSGYTF

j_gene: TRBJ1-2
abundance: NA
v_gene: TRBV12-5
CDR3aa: CASGSQGNQGYTF

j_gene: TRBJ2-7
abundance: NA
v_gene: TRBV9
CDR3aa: CASSPFSGGPPVEQYF

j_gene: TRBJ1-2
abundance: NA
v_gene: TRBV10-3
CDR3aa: CAISDTGDGYTF

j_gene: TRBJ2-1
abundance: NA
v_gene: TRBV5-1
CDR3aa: CASSPDTGQVYNEQFF

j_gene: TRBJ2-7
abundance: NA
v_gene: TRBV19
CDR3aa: CASSITTGVGEQYF

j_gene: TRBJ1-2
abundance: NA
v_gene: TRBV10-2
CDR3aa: CASSESVGLSGGARANYGYTF

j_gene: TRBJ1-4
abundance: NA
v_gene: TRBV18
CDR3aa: CASSPGQGSEKLFF

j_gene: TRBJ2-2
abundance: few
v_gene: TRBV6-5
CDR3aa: CASSRSGGTGELFF

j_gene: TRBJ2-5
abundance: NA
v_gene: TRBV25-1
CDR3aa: CASSDPPSGGIGTQYF

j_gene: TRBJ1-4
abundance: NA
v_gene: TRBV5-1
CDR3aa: CASSLSFAGTNEKLFF

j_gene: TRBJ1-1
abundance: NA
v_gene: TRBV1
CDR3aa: CTSSQDPGQDMNTEAFF

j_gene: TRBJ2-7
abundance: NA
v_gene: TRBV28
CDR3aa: CASSWTGGSYEQYF

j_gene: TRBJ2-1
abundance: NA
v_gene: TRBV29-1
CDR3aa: CSVHGQGLYNEQFF

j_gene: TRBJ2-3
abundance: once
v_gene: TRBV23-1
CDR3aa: CASSQSPGGRRTQYF

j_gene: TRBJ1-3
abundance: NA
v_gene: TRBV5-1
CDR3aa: CASSLAGDSGNTIYF

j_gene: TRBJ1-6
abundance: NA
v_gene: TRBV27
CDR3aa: CASSSDRGSSPLHF

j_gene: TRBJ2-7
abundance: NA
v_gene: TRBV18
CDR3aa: CASSPRGQEIYEQYF

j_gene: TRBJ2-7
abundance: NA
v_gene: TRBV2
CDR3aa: CASGQWGQVTHEQYF

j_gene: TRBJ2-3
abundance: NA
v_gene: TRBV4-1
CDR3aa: CASSQEAPGAGGVLDTQYF

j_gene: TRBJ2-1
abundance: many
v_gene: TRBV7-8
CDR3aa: CASSPRRAGGTNEQFF

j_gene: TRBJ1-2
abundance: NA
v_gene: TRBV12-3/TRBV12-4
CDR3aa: CASRQDIYGYTF

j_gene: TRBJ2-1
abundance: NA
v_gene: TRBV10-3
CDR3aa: CAISELGTGDGNNEQFF

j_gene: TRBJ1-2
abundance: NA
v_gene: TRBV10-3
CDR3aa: CAISADSNYGYTF

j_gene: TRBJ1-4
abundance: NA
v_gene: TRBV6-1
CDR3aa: CASSEARRHEKLFF

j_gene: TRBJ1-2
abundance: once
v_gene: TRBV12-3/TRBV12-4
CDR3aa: CASRGGRSYGYTF

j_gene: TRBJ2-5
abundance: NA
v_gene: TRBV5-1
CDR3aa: CASSHTGGQETQYF

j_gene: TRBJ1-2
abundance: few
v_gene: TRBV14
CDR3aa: CASSRFTGNGYTF

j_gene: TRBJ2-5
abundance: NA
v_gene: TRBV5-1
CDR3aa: CASSYGSGGAGQETQYF

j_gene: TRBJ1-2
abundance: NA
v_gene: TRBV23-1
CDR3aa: CASSQGQERLHGYTF

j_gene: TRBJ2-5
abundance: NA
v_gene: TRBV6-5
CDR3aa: CASAAPTGGEETQYF

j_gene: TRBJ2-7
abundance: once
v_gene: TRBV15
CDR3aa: CATSRDTGQSYEQYF

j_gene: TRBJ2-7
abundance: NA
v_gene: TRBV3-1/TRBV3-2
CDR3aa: CASSTRGKQGVTYEQYF

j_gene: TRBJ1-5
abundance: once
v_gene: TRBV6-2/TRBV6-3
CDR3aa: CASSYGAENQPQHF

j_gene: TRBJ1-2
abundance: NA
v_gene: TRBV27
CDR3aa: CASSPGQGAWLGYTF

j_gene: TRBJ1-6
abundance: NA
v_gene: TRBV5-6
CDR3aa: CASSFGFGWSNSPLHF

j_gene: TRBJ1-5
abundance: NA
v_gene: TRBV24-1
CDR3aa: CATSDTGRPQHF

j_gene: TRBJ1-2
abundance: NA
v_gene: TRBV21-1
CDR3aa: CASSKRARGHGYTF

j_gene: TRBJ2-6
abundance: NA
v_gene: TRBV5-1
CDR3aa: CASRAPPGVDSGANVLTF